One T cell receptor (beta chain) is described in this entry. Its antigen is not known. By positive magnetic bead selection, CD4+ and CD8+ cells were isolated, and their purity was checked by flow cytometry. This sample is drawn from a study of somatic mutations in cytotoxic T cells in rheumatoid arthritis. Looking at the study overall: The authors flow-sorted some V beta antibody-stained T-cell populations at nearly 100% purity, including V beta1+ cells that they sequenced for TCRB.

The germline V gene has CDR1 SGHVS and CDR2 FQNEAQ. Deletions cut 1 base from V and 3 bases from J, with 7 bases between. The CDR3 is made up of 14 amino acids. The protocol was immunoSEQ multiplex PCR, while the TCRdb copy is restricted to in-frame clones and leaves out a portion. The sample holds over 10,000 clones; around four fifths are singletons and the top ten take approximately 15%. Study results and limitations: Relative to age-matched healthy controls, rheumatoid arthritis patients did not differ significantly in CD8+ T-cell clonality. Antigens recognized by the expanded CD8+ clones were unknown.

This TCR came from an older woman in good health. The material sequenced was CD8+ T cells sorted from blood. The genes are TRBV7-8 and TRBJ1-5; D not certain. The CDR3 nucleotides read TGTGCCAGCAGCTTAGGGTCACACAATCAGCCCCAGCATTTT. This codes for CASSLGSHNQPQHF.